These 15 T cell receptor beta chains were sequenced from one sample in a study of blood T cell repertoires in COVID-19. Some clones are missing from TCRdb's copy, which holds only in-frame ones; the method was immunoSEQ multiplex PCR. The repertoire consists of 350,000 to 400,000 clones, with about 89% occurring once and the leading ten covering around 0.94%. The specimen was PBMCs or T cells enriched from blood (not recorded which). The source is a woman aged 40 to 50 who had been exposed to COVID-19.

This chain connects TRBV9 to TRBJ2-5, with D perhaps TRBD1 (5 bases). The length of the CDR3 is 15 residues. Trimming took off 3 bases at V and 2 bases at J, with 14 bases between the two ends. Germline V CDR1 and CDR2: SGDLS, YYNGEE. Here the CDR3 reads CASSATSGPQETQYF. For the CDR3, the DNA is TGTGCCAGCAGCGCGACTTCAGGGCCGCAAGAGACCCAGTACTTC.

The chain is built from TRBV2 and TRBJ1-6; D remains ambiguous. Germline assignment: CDR1 SNHLY and CDR2 FYNNEI. The CDR3 runs to 13 residues. Between the trimmed V and J ends, which lost 10 bases and 10 bases, there was a span of 17 bases. The CDR3 sequence is CATTALKASPLHF. The CDR3 DNA is TGTGCCACCACAGCCCTGAAGGCCTCACCCCTCCACTTT.

The V and J genes are TRBV29-1 and TRBJ2-2; 9 bases are shared with TRBD1. This CDR3 has 14 amino acids. Germline-derived CDR1 and CDR2 are SQVTM and ANQGSEA. V trimming: 5 bases; J trimming: 3 bases; junction bases outside the gene matches: 4. The CDR3 sequence: CSVSGDRDTGELFF. The CDR3 DNA reads TGCAGCGTTTCCGGGGACAGGGACACCGGGGAGCTGTTTTTT.

This chain connects TRBV10-1 to TRBJ1-5, with a weak D call TRBD1 (5 bases). With 2 bases removed from V and 4 bases from J, the gap between germline ends came to 12 bases. This CDR3 region has 15 residues. Germline loops: CDR1 WNHNN, CDR2 SYGVQD (reference sequence). The CDR3 nucleotides are TGCGCCAGCAGTGAGCCAGCGGGGGGTAATCAGCCCCAGCATTTT. Encoded protein: CASSEPAGGNQPQHF.

V gene TRBV19 combines with J gene TRBJ2-7; 14 bases are a match to TRBD2. Germline CDR1 and CDR2: LNHDA and SQIVND (reference sequence). The CDR3 has 19 residues. V lost 10 bases and J lost 4; bases outside the gene matches: 21. CDR3 region: CATRPTETGLAGVLYEQYF. CDR3 bases: TGTGCCACCAGACCAACCGAAACGGGACTAGCGGGAGTCTTGTACGAGCAGTACTTC.

Worth noting for this clone: Other DNA sequences in the same sample also yield this CDR3. The chain couples TRBV13 to TRBJ2-5, with a weak D call TRBD1 (6 bases). Germline loops: CDR1 PRHDT, CDR2 FYEKMQ (reference sequence). This CDR3 has 14 amino acids. V lost 3 bases and J 0 bases, leaving 8 bases between the germline ends. CDR3 protein: CASSFRQDQETQYF. CDR3 bases: TGTGCCAGCAGCTTCCGACAGGACCAAGAGACCCAGTACTTC.

This rearrangement joins TRBV20-1 to TRBJ2-3, with D possibly being TRBD1 (5 bases). Germline loops: CDR1 DFQATT, CDR2 SNEGSKA (reference sequence). V was shortened by 1 base and J by 11 bases, with 10 bases between the two germline ends. The CDR3 contains 11 residues. The CDR3 nucleotides are TGCAGTGCTAGAGTTGACAGTTTGCAGTATTTT. It is translated as CSARVDSLQYF.

The CDR3 nucleotides are TGTGCCAGCAGCTTGGACGGGCCTTGGGAGGAGCAGTACTTC. This translates into CASSLDGPWEEQYF. V usage is TRBV5-8 and J usage is TRBJ2-7; D is perhaps TRBD2 (5 bases). V lost 0 bases and J lost 7, with 14 bases in between. This CDR3 has 14 amino acids. Germline V gene data show CDR1 as SGHTS and CDR2 as YDEGEE.

The genes are TRBV6-5 and TRBJ1-5, with 8 bases fitting TRBD1. The germline V gene has CDR1 MNHEY and CDR2 SVGAGI. The CDR3 runs to 15 residues. The V and J ends lost 2 bases and 7 bases, in that order; junction bases with no gene match: 7. The DNA for the CDR3 is TGTGCCAGCAGTTACACCTCAGGGGGCGGCCAGCCCCAGCATTTT. Its translation: CASSYTSGGGQPQHF.

V and J are TRBV3-1 (or the pseudogene TRBV3-2) and TRBJ1-2, with D hard to call. The CDR3 spans 13 residues. Germline V gene sequence: CDR1 LGHDT, CDR2 YNNKEL (reference sequence). V was cut by 1 base and J by 7 bases, with 10 bases left in between. The CDR3, as DNA: TGTGCCAGCAGCCAAGTCAGCGTTCGTGGCTACACCTTC. It specifies CASSQVSVRGYTF.

V is TRBV6-4 and J is TRBJ1-1; 9 nucleotides align to TRBD1. Trimming removed 4 bases from V and 7 bases from J; junction bases left unmatched: 4. CDR1 and CDR2 from the germline V gene are MRHNA and SNTAGT. This CDR3 contains 13 residues. The CDR3 loop is CASSVDRGGEAFF. The CDR3 bases are TGTGCCAGCAGTGTGGACAGGGGTGGTGAAGCTTTCTTT.

CDR3 amino acids: CASSRTGASLSSGNTIYF. CDR3 DNA sequence: TGTGCCAGCAGCAGGACAGGGGCCTCATTGAGCTCTGGAAACACCATATATTTT. The chain recombines TRBV7-8 with TRBJ1-3; 9 bases map to TRBD1. CDR3 size: 18 residues. The V segment lost 5 bases and the J segment 0 bases; nucleotides outside the gene matches: 11. Germline CDR1 reads SGHVS; CDR2 reads FQNEAQ. Full variable domain (rest looked up from reference TRBV7-8 and TRBJ1-3): GAGVSQSPRYKVAKRGQDVALRCDPISGHVSLFWYQQALGQGPEFLTYFQNEAQLDKSGLPSDRFFAERPEGSVSTLKIQRTQQEDSAVYLCASSRTGASLSSGNTIYFGEGSWLTVV.

V usage is TRBV5-1 and J usage is TRBJ2-3; 15 bases are a match to TRBD2. V shed 1 base, J shed 3 bases, and the junction held 9 bases outside the gene matches. The germline gives CDR1 SGHRS, CDR2 YFSETQ. The CDR3 has 19 amino acids. The CDR3 region has the DNA TGCGCCAGCAGCTTGCGGACTAGCGGGGGGGCTTTGATTACAGATACGCAGTATTTT. Its protein is CASSLRTSGGALITDTQYF.

This chain joins TRBV7-2 and TRBJ2-5, with 8 bases fitting TRBD1. Trimming removed 8 bases from V and 5 bases from J; junction bases left unmatched: 7. Germline lookup yields CDR1 SGHTA and CDR2 FQGNSA. The CDR3 is made up of 13 amino acids. The CDR3 DNA is TGTGCCAGCGGAGGACAGGGATTGGAGACCCAGTACTTC. The encoded protein is CASGGQGLETQYF.

The CDR3 region is CASSAPGGATNEKLFF. In DNA form, the CDR3 reads TGTGCCAGCAGCGCCCCAGGGGGAGCAACTAATGAAAAACTGTTTTTT. The chain combines TRBV9 with TRBJ1-4; 7 nucleotides agree with TRBD1. Germline V gives CDR1 SGDLS, CDR2 YYNGEE. The CDR3 has 16 residues. J gave up 0 bases and V 3 bases, and 5 bases lay outside the gene matches.